This TCR beta chain came from a study of cytomegalovirus exposure and HLA in healthy donors (dated by TCRdb to 2017 to 2019). Background for the entire study: An earlier analysis of some 600 of the donors reported 250 to 300 Gb of sequence data and 117 million unique TCR beta sequences obtained from about 170 million T cells. Around 320 gigabases of sequencing data and 70 million to 85 million unique TCR sequences were included in an early release covering 500 to 750 HLA-typed donors. The genetic ancestry cluster associated with self-reported Caucasian donors included about four fifths of the 398 genotyped donors. The study was designed to test whether signatures of past pathogen exposure could be identified by cataloging public T cell receptors. The study profiled the T cell repertoires of hundreds of subjects by immunosequencing and related them to cytomegalovirus serostatus. Along with the roughly 670-subject first cohort, a separate validation cohort of over a hundred different subjects was used. To predict cytomegalovirus infection status, the study combined high-throughput TCR immunosequencing, statistical association of individual TCRs with disease status, and machine learning. To study patterns of TCR occurrence, a later analysis re-analyzed previously published TCR beta repertoires from more than 550 donors and added high-resolution HLA genotyping. Rather than using new phenotypic data, the later analysis identified candidate immune exposures from TCR beta sequences and from how often those sequences occurred across donors. An earlier analysis of several hundred of the donors applied high-throughput TCR beta sequencing to assess whether each TCR beta V gene segment acted as functional or pseudogenic. Donor age, sex, ethnicity and CMV serostatus were compiled alongside the repertoire data. In a later genetic analysis, genome-wide SNP genotypes for about three fifths of the roughly 670 donors were used, and that subset was treated as a discovery cohort. Every repertoire in the discovery cohort had been generated on one and the same sequencing platform. HLA typing included class I and class II loci at four-digit resolution. Typing coverage differed by locus: A, B, C, DRB1 and DQB1 were typed in about 629-630 donors, DQA1 in approximately 520, DPA1 in some 610, and DPB1 in around 440. Roughly 5 DR-DQ haplotypes were treated as single units for association and clustering because of strong linkage in the cohort. Among approximately 370 genotyped donors of the cohort, an average of about 240,000 unique TCR beta nucleotide sequences was sequenced per donor, of which about 18% were non-productive. Beyond this particular receptor, the publication reports: In an earlier analysis of fewer than 700 of the donors, most TCR beta V segments appeared in productive rearrangements about 87% or about 30% of the time, broadly matching IMGT annotations. V-gene and J-gene trimming of TCR beta chains was associated with a missense DCLRE1C variant in a later genetic analysis, and the association was replicated in an independent cohort. The classifier was reported to diagnose cytomegalovirus status with high specificity and sensitivity in both the original cohort and the validation cohort. A later analysis found that TCR association rates varied across HLA loci, with DRB1 alleles showing the most associated TCRs and HLA-C alleles the fewest. In vitro tests confirmed that three of the cytomegalovirus-associated TCR beta chains recognize cytomegalovirus antigens. Most TCR sequences were seen in very few donors, while some public TCRs were found in many individuals. Some IMGT-functional V segments, including TRBV6-2 and TRBV6-3, could not be told apart with the 87-base-pair reads, so those segments were excluded. A cluster of highly shared sequence variants was judged likely to be a technical artifact of the sequencing pipeline. Sequencing depth was assumed to be roughly uniform across donors in the presence/absence analyses, though that assumption may not hold. CMV serostatus was the only immune exposure information available for the cohort. A later analysis found that most CMV-associated TCR beta chains appeared HLA-restricted, with HLA associations seemingly driven largely by CMV exposure. The authors suggested that the approach could potentially be generalized to other disease states and immunological phenotypes. The study gave a list of 150 to 200 TCR beta chains associated with cytomegalovirus. According to a later genetic analysis, donors in an Asian-associated ancestry cluster had fewer N-insertions in productive TCRs than the approximately 700-donor mean. According to a later analysis, parvovirus B19, influenza, CMV and Epstein-Barr virus appeared linked to several top co-occurrence clusters. A further reported finding was that TCR beta sequences accurately predicted the HLA-A and HLA-B alleles for most subjects in the first cohort. Because HLA typing was missing for some donors at each locus, association tests included only the typed subset. Assigning TCR associations to individual alleles was difficult when HLA alleles, especially DR and DQ, strongly co-occurred. This cohort had only TCR beta chains sequenced, and the lack of alpha or paired-chain data limited which features could be detected. Specific HLA alleles were associated with 18,000 or so TCR beta sequences at a false discovery rate of 0.05 in a later analysis. Correlated functional status among segregating V segments might be attributable to linkage disequilibrium, but an unknown experimental factor could not be ruled out. The earlier analysis of approximately 590 of the donors excluded approximately 15 rarely observed V segments, including chromosome 9 orphons, because counts were too low. A later analysis found that HLA-associated TCR beta chains were more clonally expanded and had lower generation probabilities than equally common non-associated chains.

The library was obtained by the immunoSEQ multiplex PCR assay. For the multiplex PCR, a mixture combining 60 forward primers for TCR Vbeta segments and 13 reverse primers for TCR Jbeta segments was used. The CDR3 region of rearranged TCR beta genes was amplified from genomic DNA by a multiplex PCR assay. Amplified TCR beta libraries were sequenced as 87-base-pair reads on the Illumina HiSeq System. In the paper's pipeline: Across the 640 or so repertoires, a later analysis counted 80 million or so unique TCR beta chains, around 10 million of which were shared by at least two donors. To remove PCR and sequencing errors, raw reads were error-corrected and collapsed into unique sequences using a nearest-neighbor algorithm that merged closely related sequences. CDR3 sequences were aligned to IMGT reference sequences to assign V, D and J gene segments. For a sequence to be retained, at least a six-nucleotide match to both a V gene segment and a J gene segment was required. A rearrangement counted as productive if the CDR3 had no stop codons and remained in frame with V and J, and every other rearrangement counted as non-productive. Following IMGT convention, CDR3 was defined as the stretch from the second conserved V-encoded cysteine up to the conserved J-encoded phenylalanine. The earlier analysis of about 640 of the donors excluded any sequence lacking an unambiguous match to a single V gene segment. An earlier analysis of a few hundred of the donors called V segments functional above 56.7% productive rearrangements and segregating when the between-donor standard deviation exceeded 5%. To diagnose cytomegalovirus status from the catalog of TCR beta chain sequences, a statistical classification framework was built. In a later analysis, V and J genes were assigned by comparing TCR nucleotide sequences against IMGT/GENE-DB human TR gene sequences. Using the TCRdist pipeline, a later analysis assigned CDR3 sequences along with most-parsimonious VDJ recombination scenarios. In a later analysis, every TCR beta chain was defined by the combination of its CDR3 amino acid sequence and its V-gene family, and reads without a unique V-gene family were dropped. In a later analysis, some 600 highly shared, low-generation-probability nucleotide sequences were removed to address suspected cross-contamination and a sequencing artifact. For each public chain, a later analysis derived a clonal expansion index from normalized ranks of inferred template counts within each repertoire. Generation probabilities in a later analysis came from a VDJ recombination model fitted to out-of-frame rearrangements, and those results were checked against IGoR. Hypergeometric tests were used in a later analysis to score TCR-TCR, TCR-HLA and TCR-CMV co-occurrence, with a repertoire-size bias correction applied to the TCR pairs. To estimate false discovery rates, a later analysis permuted the HLA or CMV assignments 20 times. In a later analysis, co-occurring TCRs were grouped using DBSCAN, with TCRdist sequence similarity added in when clustering inside HLA-allele-positive subsets. Repertoires with fewer than 30,000 or more than 120,000 public chains were left out of co-occurrence clustering, as were about five repertoires with anomalous nucleotide sharing. TCRdb holds this immuneACCESS table with in-frame rearrangements only. Some clones are missing; in checked studies, unresolved V genes explain under half, and the rest has no known cause. From that table come the V and J calls and clone size; the DNA was used to work out D and trimming. This sample's records show 70,000 to 85,000 clones. The top ten constitute around 7% of the sample.

In total, roughly 670 healthy bone marrow donors made up the cohort. At the time of sampling, all cohort members were nominally healthy, though unrecorded immune exposures were likely present. The donor tested CMV seropositive and was one of the 289 seropositive cohort members. Each donor provided a peripheral blood sample, and peripheral blood mononuclear cells were used for TCR beta sequencing. Genomic DNA was extracted from the blood cell samples with the Qiagen DNeasy Blood Extraction Kit. A word on this clone: Its antigen is unknown.

Taken from cysteine to phenylalanine, the CDR3 has 17 residues. The CDR3 DNA has 51 bases and is translated from base 1. From a lookup of the germline V gene, CDR1 and CDR2 are LGHNA and YSLEER. Ends trimmed: V by 1 base, J by 7 bases; bases unmatched to a gene: 10. The receptor comes from a female donor in good health and CMV-seropositive. The sequence links TRBV4-3 to TRBJ2-2; TRBD2 agrees with 9 junctional bases. Sequences were obtained from PBMCs. Here the CDR3 is given as CASSQGGLAGNNGELFF. The nucleotide sequence is given as TGCGCCAGCAGCCAAGGAGGTCTAGCGGGGAATAACGGGGAGCTGTTTTTT.